This entry features one TCR beta chain sequence. The CDR3 totals 13 residues. CDR1 is SQVTM, CDR2 ANQGSEA, per germline. Trimming took 5 bases from V and 6 from J; bases not matched to a gene: 9. Authors' processing steps: Reference gene primers were amplified, and this amplification served to estimate nucleated cell counts. Sequencing was performed with immunoSEQ multiplex PCR; in TCRdb, only in-frame clones are kept and a portion is missing. V and J calls plus clone size are reproduced from that table; the DNA served to infer D and trimming. The sample shows about 170,000 clones, over 75% of them seen only once. This record belongs to a study of blood T cell repertoires in COVID-19. Study-wide context: The study drew acute and convalescent COVID-19 samples from the United States, Italy and Spain. In each case, the material was cDNA or gDNA derived from T cells, B-cell-depleted T cells, or PBMCs.

The chain has TRBV29-1 and TRBJ1-2; 7 positions match TRBD1. Input material: peripheral blood. The sequence was collected from a man aged 65 to 79 with acute or convalescent COVID-19. In DNA form, the CDR3 reads TGCAGCGTTACAGGGGATCCGACAGATGGCTACACCTTC. As protein: CSVTGDPTDGYTF. Full variable domain (missing parts from reference TRBV29-1 and TRBJ1-2): SAVISQKPSRDICQRGTSLTIQCQVDSQVTMMFWYRQQPGQSLTLIATANQGSEATYESGFVIDKFPISRPNLTFSTLTVSNMSPEDSSIYLCSVTGDPTDGYTFGSGTRLTVV.